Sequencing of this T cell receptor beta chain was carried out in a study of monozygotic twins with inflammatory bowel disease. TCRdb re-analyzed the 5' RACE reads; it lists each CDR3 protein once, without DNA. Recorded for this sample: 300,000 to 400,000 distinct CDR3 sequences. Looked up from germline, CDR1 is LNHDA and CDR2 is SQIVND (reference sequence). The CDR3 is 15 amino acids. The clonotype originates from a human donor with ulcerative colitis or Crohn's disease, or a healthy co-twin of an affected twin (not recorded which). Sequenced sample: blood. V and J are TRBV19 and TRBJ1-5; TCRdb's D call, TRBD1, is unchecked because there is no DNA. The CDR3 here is CASSRTGLLNQPQHF.